This T cell receptor beta chain was sequenced during a study of lymphopenia after photon versus proton radiotherapy. Produced via immunoSEQ multiplex PCR; TCRdb's table is partial and in-frame only. The sample lists more than 20,000 clones, roughly four fifths occurring once. There are 15 residues in the CDR3. Per germline, CDR1 WSHSY and CDR2 SAAADI. J lost 4 bases, V lost 10 bases, and 6 bases had no gene match. General study findings and limits: Oligoclonal CD8+ Temra expansion after nadir drove photon patients' diversity drop.

About this clone: Antigen: not known.

The gene calls are TRBV10-2 and TRBJ2-1, with 14 bases matching TRBD2. The sequences come from peripheral blood, collected from a patient treated with photon-based radiotherapy. The TCR originated in a woman aged 45 to 65 with pancreatic cancer. The CDR3 spells CAISGLAGGYNEQFF. In DNA form, the CDR3 reads TGCGCCATCTCCGGACTAGCGGGAGGATACAATGAGCAGTTCTTC.